This T cell receptor beta chain was captured in a study of blood T cell repertoires in COVID-19. Germline loops: CDR1 LGHNA, CDR2 YSLEER. The CDR3 length is 14 residues. Trimming took 2 bases from V and 12 from J; bases not matched to a gene: 8. Assay used: immunoSEQ multiplex PCR; TCRdb lists only in-frame clones, some missing. The sample carries about 160,000 clones, roughly 85% recorded once. The table lists this clone with a few counts. Grouping used clinical history reported by participants in a survey and questionnaire. The sequence was obtained from a woman between 45 and 65 years old who had recovered from COVID-19. The source material was PBMCs or T cells enriched from blood (not recorded which). The chain combines TRBV4-3 with TRBJ1-1; TRBD1 agrees at 11 bases. CDR3 coding DNA: TGCGCCAGCAGCCAATATGTCGGGACAGGGGGATCTTTCTTT. This sequence encodes CASSQYVGTGGSFF.